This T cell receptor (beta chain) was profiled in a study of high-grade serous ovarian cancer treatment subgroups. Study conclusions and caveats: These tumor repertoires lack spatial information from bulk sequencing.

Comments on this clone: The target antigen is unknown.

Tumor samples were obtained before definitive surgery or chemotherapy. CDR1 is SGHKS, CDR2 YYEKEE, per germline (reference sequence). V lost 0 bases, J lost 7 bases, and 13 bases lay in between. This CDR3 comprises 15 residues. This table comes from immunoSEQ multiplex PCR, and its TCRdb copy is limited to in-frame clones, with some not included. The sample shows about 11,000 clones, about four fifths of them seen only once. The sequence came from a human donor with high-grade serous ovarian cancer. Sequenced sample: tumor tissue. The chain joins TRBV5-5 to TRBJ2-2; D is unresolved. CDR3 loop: CASSLDVRLVGELFF. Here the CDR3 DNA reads TGTGCCAGCAGCTTGGATGTCAGATTGGTCGGGGAGCTGTTTTTT.